The TCR beta chain under discussion was sequenced for a study of cytomegalovirus exposure and HLA in healthy donors. As for the study in general: For the 300 to 400 genotyped donors, around 76% fell within the Caucasian-associated ancestry cluster.

It was with 60 Vbeta and 13 Jbeta primers that the PCR ran. Profiled with immunoSEQ multiplex PCR; TCRdb holds only in-frame clones, not every one. The profile covers 79,000 or so clones, with around 70% appearing a single time and roughly 16% taken by the ten largest. Points from the study as a whole: In a later analysis, approximately 18,000 TCR beta sequences were associated with HLA alleles at 0.05 false discovery rate. An assumption of roughly uniform sequencing depth across donors underlay the presence/absence analyses.

On this clone itself: The antigen is not known.

V was shortened by 6 bases and J by 2 bases, with 9 bases between the two germline ends. Germline-derived CDR1 and CDR2 are MNHEY and SMNVEV (reference sequence). This CDR3 region has 13 residues. The chain combines TRBV27 with TRBJ2-3; D perhaps matches TRBD2 (5 bases). Sequencing used PBMCs. This TCR derives from a woman aged 40 to 50 in good health and CMV-seropositive. The CDR3 sequence is CASSPADTDTQYF. The CDR3 nucleotides are TGTGCCAGCAGCCCAGCGGACACAGATACGCAGTATTTT.